This entry is about one T cell receptor (beta chain). Its matching antigen is unknown. Included in the TCR beta cDNA libraries were unique molecular identifiers. TCRdb itself ran the PCR reads through MiXCR, one entry per CDR3 protein. Here the sample spans 180,000 or so distinct CDR3 sequences, about 30% being singletons. Losses at the gene ends were 4 bases for V and 4 bases for J; bases not matched to a gene: 6. Germline CDR1 is SQVTM and CDR2 is ANQGSEA. The CDR3 contains 14 residues. The data belong to a study of post-analysis software for immune sequencing data. General observations from the study: People with multiple sclerosis had a significantly lower normalized Chao1 diversity than controls did. Patients carried several TRBV segments more frequently than controls did, and TRBV5-6, TRBV5-1 and TRBV20-1 were among them.

Material for sequencing was blood. The chain combines TRBV29-1 with TRBJ2-5, with 10 bases aligning to TRBD2. The receptor comes from a girl between 2 and 17 years old with multiple sclerosis. CDR3 DNA: TGCAGCGTTGCCGGACTAGCGGTAGGAGAGACCCAGTACTTC. Encoded protein: CSVAGLAVGETQYF.